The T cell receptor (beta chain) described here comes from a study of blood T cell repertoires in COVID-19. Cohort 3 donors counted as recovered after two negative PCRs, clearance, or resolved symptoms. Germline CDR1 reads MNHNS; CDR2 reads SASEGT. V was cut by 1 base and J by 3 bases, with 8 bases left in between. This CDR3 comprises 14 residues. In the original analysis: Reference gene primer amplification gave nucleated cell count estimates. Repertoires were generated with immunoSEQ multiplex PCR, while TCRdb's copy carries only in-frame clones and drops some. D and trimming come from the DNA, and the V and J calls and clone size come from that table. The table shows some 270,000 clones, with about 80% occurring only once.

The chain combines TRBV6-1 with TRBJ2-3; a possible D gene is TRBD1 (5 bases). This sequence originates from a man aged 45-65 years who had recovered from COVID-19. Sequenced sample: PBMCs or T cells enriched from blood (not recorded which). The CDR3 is CASSEVAGTDTQYF. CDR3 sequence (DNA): TGTGCCAGCAGTGAAGTGGCAGGGACAGATACGCAGTATTTT.